The 9 T cell receptor beta chains listed next were all sequenced from one sample in a study of cytomegalovirus exposure and HLA in healthy donors. 60 Vbeta and 13 Jbeta primers were used in PCR. Assay used: immunoSEQ multiplex PCR; TCRdb lists only in-frame clones, some missing. The table has roughly 90,000 clones, about 73% seen once. Material for sequencing was PBMCs. The receptors were gathered from a woman in her 40s in good health and CMV-seropositive.

This CDR3 reads CSADRGGEQYF. DNA of the CDR3: TGCAGTGCTGACAGGGGCGGCGAGCAGTACTTC. This chain connects TRBV20-1 to TRBJ2-7; 8 nucleotides match TRBD1. V lost 5 bases and J lost 6; bases outside the gene matches: 3. CDR1 and CDR2 from the germline V gene are DFQATT and SNEGSKA (reference sequence). The CDR3 length is 11 residues.

The chain recombines TRBV5-1 with TRBJ1-1; 9 bases match TRBD1. Trimming took 3 bases from V and 3 from J; bases not matched to a gene: 3. Germline lookup yields CDR1 SGHRS and CDR2 YFSETQ. The CDR3 sequence is 14 residues long. The CDR3 bases are TGCGCCAGCAGCTGGGGACAGGGAGACACTGAAGCTTTCTTT. Translation: CASSWGQGDTEAFF.

This chain uses TRBV29-1 with TRBJ1-2; D remains ambiguous. From germline, CDR1 is SQVTM and CDR2 ANQGSEA. This CDR3 contains 13 residues. Trimming pared 3 bases from V and 4 bases from J, leaving 12 bases between. In nucleotides, the CDR3 is TGCAGCGTTGATTTGTCGGGTTCCTATGGCTACACCTTC. This gives the protein CSVDLSGSYGYTF. The complete variable domain, with remaining parts taken from reference TRBV29-1 and TRBJ1-2, reads SAVISQKPSRDICQRGTSLTIQCQVDSQVTMMFWYRQQPGQSLTLIATANQGSEATYESGFVIDKFPISRPNLTFSTLTVSNMSPEDSSIYLCSVDLSGSYGYTFGSGTRLTVV.

This chain connects TRBV6-5 to TRBJ2-7; tentative D call: TRBD1 (6 bases). The CDR3 consists of 13 residues. From germline, CDR1 is MNHEY and CDR2 SVGAGI. The V end was cut by 6 bases, the J end by 5 bases, with 14 bases between. DNA for the CDR3: TGTGCCAGCAGCCGCAGGGGTGAGAACGAGCAGTACTTC. This sequence encodes CASSRRGENEQYF.

This chain links TRBV14 with TRBJ2-5, with 8 bases aligning to TRBD2. The CDR3 extends over 15 amino acids. J lost 5 bases, V lost 4 bases, and 9 bases had no gene match. From germline, CDR1 is SGHDN and CDR2 FVKESK. In DNA, the CDR3 is TGTGCCAGCAGCCCCGGGACTAGATCTGGGGAGACCCAGTACTTC. It yields the protein CASSPGTRSGETQYF. Supplemented by reference TRBV14 and TRBJ2-5, the full variable domain reads EAGVTQFPSHSVIEKGQTVTLRCDPISGHDNLYWYRRVMGKEIKFLLHFVKESKQDESGMPNNRFLAERTGGTYSTLKVQPAELEDSGVYFCASSPGTRSGETQYFGPGTRLLVL.

This clone has only one observation. The rearrangement uses TRBV27 and TRBJ2-1; 10 bases line up with TRBD1. Trimming cost V 5 bases and J 7 bases; bases outside gene matches: 14. CDR1 is MNHEY and CDR2 is SMNVEV in the germline V gene (reference sequence). The CDR3 is made up of 17 amino acids. The DNA of the CDR3 is TGTGCCAGCAGTCAACCGGGACAGGGGACACACGCGAATGAGCAGTTCTTC. Amino acid sequence: CASSQPGQGTHANEQFF.

J is TRBJ2-7 and V is TRBV7-2; a possible D gene is TRBD2 (6 bases). V was pared by 5 bases and J by 2 bases, with 13 bases between. CDR1 and CDR2 (germline): SGHTA, FQGNSA. CDR3 length: 14 amino acids. The CDR3, as DNA: TGTGCCAGCAGCCCACCGGGAGAAACCTACGAGCAGTACTTC. Translated, it gives CASSPPGETYEQYF.

V gene TRBV11-1 combines with J gene TRBJ2-1; D gene unclear. V shed 4 bases and J shed 0 bases, with 10 bases lying between them. Germline assignment: CDR1 SGHAT and CDR2 FQDESV (reference sequence). The CDR3 contains 15 residues. The CDR3 reads CASSSRASSYNEQFF. The CDR3 nucleotides are TGTGCCAGCAGCTCTCGCGCGAGCTCCTACAATGAGCAGTTCTTC.

This chain connects TRBV9 to TRBJ1-2, with TRBD1 identical over 8 bases. The CDR3 has 16 residues. Trimming removed 0 bases from V and 8 bases from J; junction bases left unmatched: 12. The germline V gene has CDR1 SGDLS and CDR2 YYNGEE. In nucleotides, the CDR3 is TGTGCCAGCAGCGTAGCGTGGACAGGGCTCTCTCAGGGCTACACCTTC. Translating it yields CASSVAWTGLSQGYTF.